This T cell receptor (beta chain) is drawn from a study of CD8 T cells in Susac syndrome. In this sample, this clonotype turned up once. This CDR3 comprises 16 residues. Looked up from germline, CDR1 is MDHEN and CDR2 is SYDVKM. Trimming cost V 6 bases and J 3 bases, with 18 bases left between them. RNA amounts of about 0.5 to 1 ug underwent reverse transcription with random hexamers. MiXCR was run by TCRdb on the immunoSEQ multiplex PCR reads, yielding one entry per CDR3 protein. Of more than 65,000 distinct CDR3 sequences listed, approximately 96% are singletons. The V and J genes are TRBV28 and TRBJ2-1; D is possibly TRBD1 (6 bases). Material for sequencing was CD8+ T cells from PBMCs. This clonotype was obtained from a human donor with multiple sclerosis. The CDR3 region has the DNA TGTGCCAGCAGACTACAGGGAAGGGCCCTCTACAATGAGCAGTTCTTC. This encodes CASRLQGRALYNEQFF. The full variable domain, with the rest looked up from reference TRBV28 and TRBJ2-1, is DVKVTQSSRYLVKRTGEKVFLECVQDMDHENMFWYRQDPGLGLRLIYFSYDVKMKEKGDIPEGYSVSREKKERFSLILESASTNQTSMYLCASRLQGRALYNEQFFGPGTRLTVL.